The clone carrying this T cell receptor beta chain was counted many times. The V gene's germline CDR1 is SGHRS and CDR2 YFSETQ. V dropped 4 bases and J dropped 12 bases, with 14 bases sitting between them. The CDR3 covers 12 residues. The data stem from a study of CD8 T cells in ankylosing spondylitis. Via MiXCR, TCRdb re-called the 5' RACE reads, giving one row per CDR3 protein. The sample has under 400,000 distinct CDR3 sequences, around a tenth seen once. The TCR was taken from a female donor with ankylosing spondylitis or in good health (not recorded which). Sequenced sample: blood, either unsorted or a sorted T cell fraction (not recorded which). The genes are TRBV5-1 and TRBJ2-1; D is perhaps TRBD2 (6 bases). The CDR3 sequence is CASSLDLGGQFF. CDR3 nucleotides: TGCGCCAGCAGCCTGGATTTGGGGGGGCAGTTCTTC. The complete variable domain, with remaining parts taken from reference TRBV5-1 and TRBJ2-1, reads KAGVTQTPRYLIKTRGQQVTLSCSPISGHRSVSWYQQTPGQGLQFLFEYFSETQRNKGNFPGRFSGRQFSNSRSEMNVSTLELGDSALYLCASSLDLGGQFFGPGTRLTVL.